This T cell receptor beta chain appears in the sequencing data of a study of cytotoxic CD8 clonotypes in ibrutinib-treated CLL. Clones were sequenced by immunoSEQ multiplex PCR, and TCRdb holds only the in-frame ones, with some missing. The sample yields 110,000 to 150,000 clones, approximately 77% seen once. The receptor was derived from a human donor with chronic lymphocytic leukemia. This material consisted of PBMCs, taken after 12 months of ibrutinib treatment.

The CDR3 region is CASSSGGSFNQPQHF. CDR3 sequence (DNA): TGTGCCAGCAGTTCAGGGGGCTCCTTCAATCAGCCCCAGCATTTT. V usage is TRBV28 and J usage is TRBJ1-5, with TRBD1 matching over 8 bases. Germline CDR1 and CDR2: MDHEN and SYDVKM. The V segment lost 4 bases and the J segment 3 bases; nucleotides outside the gene matches: 5. The CDR3 has 15 amino acids.